These 6 T cell receptor beta chains came from one sample sequenced in a study of beta chain features in type 1 diabetes. Reverse transcription of all isolated RNA meant that expressed TCRB transcripts were sequenced. Profiled with immunoSEQ multiplex PCR; TCRdb holds only in-frame clones, not every one. This repertoire shows around 430,000 clones, approximately 28% found once; its top ten account for roughly 0.06%. The sequencing input was naive CD4+ T cells from blood. The receptors were gathered from a man aged 18 to 35 in good health.

This clone showed up just a few times. The chain couples TRBV15 to TRBJ1-5; D call uncertain. Germline V lookup: CDR1 LNHNV, CDR2 YYDKDF (reference sequence). Trimming cost V 0 bases and J 7 bases, with 7 bases left between them. The CDR3 extends over 13 amino acids. CDR3 sequence: CATSRDYDQPQHF. As DNA, the CDR3 is TGTGCCACCAGCAGAGATTATGACCAGCCCCAGCATTTT. The full variable domain, completed using reference TRBV15 and TRBJ1-5, is DAMVIQNPRYQVTQFGKPVTLSCSQTLNHNVMYWYQQKSSQAPKLLFHYYDKDFNNEADTPDNFQSRRPNTSFCFLDIRSPGLGDTAMYLCATSRDYDQPQHFGDGTRLSIL.

This clone was observed a few times. This CDR3 is CATSREGWTDDGYTF. The CDR3 DNA reads TGTGCCACCAGCAGAGAGGGCTGGACAGACGATGGCTACACCTTC. The chain joins TRBV15 to TRBJ1-2; D may be TRBD1 (6 bases). V was pared by 0 bases and J by 6 bases, with 14 bases between. The CDR3 is 15 amino acids. The germline gives CDR1 LNHNV, CDR2 YYDKDF (reference sequence).

The V gene is TRBV7-3, the J gene TRBJ2-1; D is uncertain. The germline CDR1 and CDR2 sequences are SGHTA and FQGTGA. Trimming pared 2 bases from V and 7 bases from J, leaving 9 bases between. The CDR3 loop spans 13 amino acids. CDR3 residues: CASSLGLRNEQFF. CDR3 nucleotide sequence: TGTGCCAGCAGCTTAGGCCTTCGGAATGAGCAGTTCTTC.

The chain links TRBV4-1 to TRBJ2-5; D unclear. CDR3 length equals 13 residues. Trimming cost V 2 bases and J 5 bases, with 9 bases left between them. Germline V gene data show CDR1 as MGHRA and CDR2 as YSYEKL. CDR3 coding DNA: TGCGCCAGCAGCCAATGGGTCTTGGAGACCCAGTACTTC. Translated: CASSQWVLETQYF.

The CDR3 loop reads CASRGDRRNTEAFF. The CDR3 region has the DNA TGTGCCAGCAGGGGGGATCGACGGAACACTGAAGCTTTCTTT. The chain uses TRBV6-1 and TRBJ1-1, with D perhaps matching TRBD1 (5 bases). V shed 6 bases and J shed 1 base, with 12 bases lying between them. The CDR3 consists of 14 residues. The germline V gene encodes CDR1 MNHNS and CDR2 SASEGT.

This clone showed up just a few times. The rearrangement joins TRBV10-3 to TRBJ2-5; TRBD2 matches at 13 bases. CDR1 is ENHRY and CDR2 is SYGVKD in the germline V gene. The CDR3 sequence is 18 residues long. Trimming took 2 bases from V and 0 from J; bases not matched to a gene: 6. The CDR3 loop is CAISELPLAGGYQETQYF. CDR3 sequence (DNA): TGTGCCATCAGTGAGCTTCCACTAGCGGGAGGGTACCAAGAGACCCAGTACTTC.